Shown below are 8 T cell receptor beta chains from a single sample sequenced in a study of T-cell memory formation after mild COVID-19. TCRdb re-called the 5' RACE reads with MiXCR, one entry per CDR3 protein. Among 350,000 to 450,000 distinct CDR3 sequences, 20% to 30% were seen once, and the ten largest hold roughly 8.7%. Source material: PBMCs or a T cell subset sorted from them (not recorded which). The receptors come from an adult woman who had mild COVID-19 (a few samples of this study predate the infection). Cell type and time point are not known.

The rearrangement uses TRBV7-3 and TRBJ2-3; D possibly matches TRBD1 or TRBD2 (6 bases each). The V gene lost 5 bases and the J gene lost 0 bases, with 15 bases spanning the gap. This CDR3 is built from 16 residues. CDR1 and CDR2 from the germline V gene are SGHTA and FQGTGA. The CDR3, as DNA: TGTGCCAGCAGCCCTTTAGGGGGAGGAAGCACAGATACGCAGTATTTT. Its protein product is CASSPLGGGSTDTQYF. Full variable domain (rest looked up from reference TRBV7-3 and TRBJ2-3): GAGVSQTPSNKVTEKGKYVELRCDPISGHTALYWYRQSLGQGPEFLIYFQGTGAADDSGLPNDRFFAVRPEGSVSTLKIQRTERGDSAVYLCASSPLGGGSTDTQYFGPGTRLTVL.

The rearrangement links TRBV11-2 to TRBJ2-5, with TRBD2 matching 14 bases. The CDR3 is made up of 14 amino acids. V lost 8 bases and J lost 3; bases outside the gene matches: 2. Germline CDR1 is SGHAT and CDR2 is FQNNGV. DNA for the CDR3: TGTGCCAGCGGACTAGCGGGGGGAGAAGAGACCCAGTACTTC. It yields the protein CASGLAGGEETQYF.

In its sample, this clonotype was seen once. The rearrangement uses TRBV5-1 and TRBJ2-3, with a weak D call TRBD1 (6 bases). With 3 bases removed from V and 3 bases from J, the gap between germline ends came to 11 bases. In germline, CDR1 is SGHRS, CDR2 YFSETQ. This CDR3 contains 14 residues. The CDR3 region is CASSSPGQTDTQYF. CDR3 coding DNA: TGCGCCAGCAGCTCCCCGGGACAAACAGATACGCAGTATTTT.

This clonotype showed up just a few times. This chain joins TRBV6-1 and TRBJ1-2; D remains unclear. The ends were cut back, 0 bases at V and 7 bases at J, with 12 bases in the middle. CDR1 and CDR2 from the germline V gene are MNHNS and SASEGT. This CDR3 has 14 residues. CDR3 sequence (DNA): TGTGCCAGCAGTGAAGCGGGAGGGTTACGTGGCTACACCTTC. This codes for CASSEAGGLRGYTF.

The V call is TRBV20-1, the J call TRBJ2-7; 7 nucleotides match TRBD2. Germline CDR1 DFQATT, CDR2 SNEGSKA (reference sequence). Trimming took 6 bases from V and 6 from J; bases not matched to a gene: 14. This CDR3 has 14 amino acids. The CDR3 protein is CSAPWGGNVGEQYF. The CDR3 DNA is TGCAGTGCGCCATGGGGGGGAAATGTTGGCGAGCAGTACTTC.

This clonotype was detected only once. The chain recombines TRBV5-5 with TRBJ2-7, with D unclear. The CDR3 is made up of 13 amino acids. Trimming removed 2 bases at V and 5 bases at J, with 11 bases between. Germline-derived CDR1 and CDR2 are SGHKS and YYEKEE (reference sequence). CDR3 in DNA: TGTGCCAGCAGCTTCGACATTATTGACGAGCAGTACTTC. This encodes CASSFDIIDEQYF.

This clonotype was found a few times. The chain recombines TRBV19 with TRBJ1-2; 9 positions match TRBD1. The CDR3 length is 14 residues. Germline V gene lookup returns CDR1 LNHDA and CDR2 SQIVND (reference sequence). With V trimmed by 6 bases and J by 6 bases, 8 bases remained unmatched. The CDR3 loop is CASSRQGVPHGYTF. CDR3 DNA: TGTGCCAGTAGCCGACAGGGGGTCCCCCATGGCTACACCTTC. The whole variable domain, remainder taken from reference TRBV19 and TRBJ1-2, is DGGITQSPKYLFRKEGQNVTLSCEQNLNHDAMYWYRQDPGQGLRLIYYSQIVNDFQKGDIAEGYSVSREKKESFPLTVTSAQKNPTAFYLCASSRQGVPHGYTFGSGTRLTVV.

In its sample, this clonotype was seen a few times. This sequence joins TRBV6-5 and TRBJ1-6, with D uncertain. V lost 2 bases, J lost 8 bases, and 10 bases lay in between. The CDR3 loop spans 14 amino acids. Germline assignment: CDR1 MNHEY and CDR2 SVGAGI. The CDR3 spells CASSYEDGYSPLHF. For the CDR3, the DNA is TGTGCCAGCAGTTACGAGGACGGCTATTCACCCCTCCACTTT.